The 5 T cell receptor beta chains given below trace back to one sample, sequenced in a study of regulatory T cells in long-lasting Graves disease (dated by TCRdb to the early 2020s). The time point label here, explained by the study, means: newly diagnosed GD, antithyroid drugs for less than 3 months. RNA was extracted from PBMCs in TRIzol for both TCR sequencing and RNA sequencing. Library preparation employed multiplex PCR. TCRdb lists the instrument as Illumina HiSeq 4000. To build TCR beta libraries, CDR3 regions were amplified by Arm-PCR using iRepertoire HTBI primers. The raw public data were reprocessed by TCRdb itself: fastp quality trimming at Q25, MiXCR clonotype calling, in-frame beta chains only. Rows are combined by CDR3 protein, so each entry shows the most common genes and DNA. The sample table shows about 240,000 distinct CDR3 sequences, and around 20% are seen once. Of the sample, approximately 15% is held by the ten largest clones.

Source: peripheral blood mononuclear cells (PBMCs), taken at new diagnosis, from a patient treated with antithyroid drugs. The source is a female donor with Graves disease.

The sample holds many counts of this clonotype. J is TRBJ2-4 and V is TRBV15; unclear D gene. This CDR3 contains 16 residues. Germline CDR1 and CDR2: LNHNV and YYDKDF (reference sequence). V was clipped by 0 bases and J by 0 bases, with 9 bases between them. CDR3 sequence: CATSRDPILAKNIQYF. The CDR3 DNA reads as TGTGCCACCAGCAGAGATCCGATTTTAGCCAAAAACATTCAGTACTTC.

The chain recombines TRBV25-1 with TRBJ2-1, with 9 bases aligning to TRBD1. The junction had 11 bases not matched to a gene; V was cut back by 6 bases and J by 8 bases. The CDR3 consists of 15 residues. CDR1 is MGHDK, CDR2 SYGVNS, per germline. CDR3 residues: CASSLTGTGRYEQFF. CDR3 in DNA: TGTGCCAGCAGCTTAACCGGGACAGGGAGGTATGAGCAGTTCTTC.

This clonotype was counted between two and nine times. A read error may account for a junction end that differs from germline. This sequence joins TRBV6-2 or TRBV6-3 and TRBJ2-7; D perhaps matches TRBD1 (5 bases). The germline gives CDR1 MNHEY, CDR2 SVGEGT. The CDR3 sequence is 14 residues long. CDR3 loop: CATSDTSYHYEQHF. CDR3 sequence (DNA): TGTGCCACCTCGGACACTTCTTATCACTACGAGCAGCACTTC.

In the case of this clonotype: A much larger clonotype is one base distant, so this may be a read error. This chain uses TRBV6-2 or TRBV6-3 with TRBJ1-1; D is possibly TRBD1 (6 bases). This CDR3 is 13 amino acids long. From germline, CDR1 is MNHEY and CDR2 SVGEGT. This chain's CDR3 is CASIGPRGTEALF. CDR3 in DNA: TGTGCCAGCATTGGGCCGAGGGGGACTGAAGCTCTCTTT.

The rearrangement uses TRBV4-1 and TRBJ1-1; tentative D call: TRBD1 (5 bases). The CDR3 has 15 amino acids. V dropped 2 bases and J dropped 0 bases, with 10 bases sitting between them. CDR1 and CDR2 (germline): MGHRA, YSYEKL. The CDR3 protein is CASSQPSGMNTEAFF. The CDR3 DNA sequence: TGCGCCAGCAGCCAACCCTCAGGGATGAACACTGAAGCTTTCTTT.